This record concerns one TCR beta chain sequence. The data belong to a study of blood T cell repertoires in COVID-19. Study details: There were acute and convalescent COVID-19 samples, and they came from the United States, Italy and Spain. From T cells, B-cell-depleted T cells, or PBMCs came the material, which was cDNA or gDNA.

In the original analysis: Scientists estimated how many nucleated cells there were by amplifying reference gene primers. This table comes from immunoSEQ multiplex PCR, and its TCRdb copy is limited to in-frame clones, with some not included. V, J and clone size derive from that table, while D and trimming were established from the DNA sequence. The sample contains about 61,000 clones, 91% of which appear only once. Germline V lookup: CDR1 SGHNT, CDR2 YYREEE (reference sequence). This CDR3 spans 14 amino acids. Trimming stripped 4 bases from V and 6 bases from J, with 14 bases between. This sequence joins TRBV5-4 and TRBJ2-1; weak D call: TRBD2 (7 bases). Sequencing was done on a sample of peripheral blood. The origin of this receptor is a human donor in a cohort sampled during active COVID-19. As DNA, the CDR3 is TGTGCCAGCAGCGGACGGGGGGCGGGCAATGAGCAGTTCTTC. Protein product: CASSGRGAGNEQFF. The full variable domain, in which reference TRBV5-4 and TRBJ2-1 provide the parts outside the CDR3, is ETGVTQSPTHLIKTRGQQVTLRCSSQSGHNTVSWYQQALGQGPQFIFQYYREEENGRGNFPPRFSGLQFPNYSSELNVNALELDDSALYLCASSGRGAGNEQFFGPGTRLTVL.